The 6 T cell receptor beta chains below were found in one sample sequenced in a study of breast tumors, draining lymph nodes, adjacent tissues. The lymph nodes were axillary draining lymph nodes from breast cancer patients. TCRdb re-called the multiplex PCR reads through MiXCR, storing one row per CDR3 protein. The sample consists of some 130,000 distinct CDR3 sequences, 20% of them appearing once. The sequenced material came from axillary lymph node tissue. Every receptor here comes from a female donor with breast cancer. Some clones in this sample may be carry-over from other donors' samples.

This clonotype was detected many times. The rearrangement links TRBV6-5 to TRBJ1-4; D is unresolved. Trimming removed 0 bases from V and 8 bases from J, with 10 bases in between. This CDR3 comprises 14 residues. Germline V gene sequence: CDR1 MNHEY, CDR2 SVGAGI. Here the CDR3 DNA reads TGTGCCAGCAGTTACTCGGCAGGTTTCGAAAAACTGTTTTTT. It codes for CASSYSAGFEKLFF.

The table lists this clonotype with many counts. The rearrangement uses TRBV20-1 and TRBJ2-5; tentatively, D is TRBD1 (7 bases). The CDR3 loop spans 17 amino acids. Germline CDR1 reads DFQATT; CDR2 reads SNEGSKA (reference sequence). V was clipped by 3 bases and J by 4 bases, with 24 bases between them. The CDR3, as DNA: TGCAGTGCTAGGGGGGGAAGAGGAAAGGGGGCTTCAGAGACCCAGTACTTC. This codes for CSARGGRGKGASETQYF.

This clonotype was seen at least ten times. The chain links TRBV24-1 to TRBJ2-2, with 7 bases identical to TRBD1. CDR3 size: 17 residues. V trimming: 2 bases; J trimming: 0 bases; junction bases outside the gene matches: 5. Germline V CDR1 and CDR2: KGHDR, SFDVKD. CDR3 bases: TGTGCCACCAGTGATTACAGGGGCGACTCGAACACCGGGGAGCTGTTTTTT. Its protein is CATSDYRGDSNTGELFF.

The DNA of the CDR3 is TGTGCCAGCAGCTTAGTCGGCGGCAGGGCCCTCTATGGCTACACCTTC. Amino acid sequence: CASSLVGGRALYGYTF. The chain couples TRBV11-3 to TRBJ1-2; D perhaps matches TRBD1 (5 bases). The CDR3 is 16 residues long. Germline values: CDR1 SGHNT, CDR2 YENEEA. V lost 1 base, J lost 4 bases, and 16 bases lay in between.

With regard to this clonotype: A much bigger clone sits one base away, suggesting this may be a read error. The J gene is TRBJ1-4, the V gene TRBV2, with TRBD1 as a possible D gene (6 bases). The CDR3 is made up of 16 amino acids. From germline, CDR1 is SNHLY and CDR2 FYNNEI. V was pared by 9 bases and J by 7 bases, with 24 bases between. The CDR3 coding sequence is TGTGCCAGTTCGGTGAGCGGGGCAGGGGCTAGTGAAAAACTGTTTTTT. This codes for CASSVSGAGASEKLFF.

In this sample, this clonotype turned up many times. This chain connects TRBV29-1 to TRBJ2-3, with TRBD2 matching 8 bases. Germline-derived CDR1 and CDR2 are SQVTM and ANQGSEA. The J segment lost 5 bases and the V segment lost 0 bases, leaving 7 bases of the junction unmatched. This CDR3 has 15 amino acids. CDR3 in amino acids: CSVEDYGRGGDTQYF. CDR3 DNA sequence: TGCAGCGTTGAAGATTACGGGAGGGGGGGAGATACGCAGTATTTT.